The 20 T cell receptor beta chains reported below all come from one sample, sequenced in a study of blood T cell repertoires in COVID-19. Method: immunoSEQ multiplex PCR; TCRdb's copy keeps in-frame clones and lacks some. The sample shows roughly 15,000 clones, 91% of them seen only once. The specimen was peripheral blood. These receptors all stem from a man in his sixties with active COVID-19.

The chain links TRBV7-9 to TRBJ2-6; D might be TRBD2 (7 bases). Deletions cut 3 bases from V and 4 bases from J, with 16 bases between. This CDR3 spans 17 amino acids. Germline CDR1 is SEHNR and CDR2 is FQNEAQ (reference sequence). The CDR3 loop reads CASSFPRGASGANVLTF. In DNA form, the CDR3 reads TGTGCCAGCAGCTTTCCCCGGGGGGCGAGCGGGGCCAACGTCCTGACTTTC.

J is TRBJ2-3 and V is TRBV5-1; perhaps TRBD2 as D (5 bases). V lost 3 bases, J lost 2 bases, and 10 bases lay in between. Germline V gene lookup returns CDR1 SGHRS and CDR2 YFSETQ. This CDR3 has 14 residues. The CDR3 DNA reads TGCGCCAGCAGCTCTGGACTGAACACAGATACGCAGTATTTT. Protein product: CASSSGLNTDTQYF.

The V call is TRBV10-3, the J call TRBJ2-3; D might be TRBD1 (7 bases). This CDR3 is 15 amino acids long. CDR1 and CDR2 (germline): ENHRY, SYGVKD. Trimming left V 0 bases short and J 6 bases short, with 13 bases between. CDR3 amino acids: CAISESAGGGDTQYF. CDR3 DNA sequence: TGTGCCATCAGTGAGTCGGCAGGGGGAGGCGATACGCAGTATTTT.

The chain couples TRBV7-9 to TRBJ2-4, with a weak D call TRBD1 (6 bases). V was clipped by 6 bases and J by 6 bases, with 18 bases between them. The CDR3 runs to 15 residues. Germline V CDR1 and CDR2: SEHNR, FQNEAQ (reference sequence). The CDR3 is CASSSTGTPGNIQYF. The CDR3 DNA follows: TGTGCCAGCAGTTCCACCGGGACACCAGGAAACATTCAGTACTTC.

This chain uses TRBV7-9 with TRBJ2-1; possibly TRBD2 for D (5 bases). The CDR3 consists of 15 residues. Trimming shortened V by 6 bases and J by 0 bases, and 12 bases separated the two germline ends. From germline, CDR1 is SEHNR and CDR2 FQNEAQ (reference sequence). CDR3 DNA: TGTGCCAGCAGACTAGGACGGAGCTCCTACAATGAGCAGTTCTTC. It translates to CASRLGRSSYNEQFF.

This chain links TRBV5-1 with TRBJ2-3; 9 bases are a match to TRBD2. The CDR3 has 16 residues. J lost 3 bases, V lost 4 bases, and 9 bases had no gene match. Germline lookup yields CDR1 SGHRS and CDR2 YFSETQ. CDR3 bases: TGCGCCAGCAGCCCACGGACTAGCGAATTAACAGATACGCAGTATTTT. It is translated as CASSPRTSELTDTQYF.

The gene calls are TRBV3-1 (or the pseudogene TRBV3-2) and TRBJ1-6, with D possibly TRBD1 on 6 matching bases. The CDR3 extends over 14 amino acids. V was trimmed by 3 bases and J by 10 bases, leaving 13 bases between them. Germline V gene sequence: CDR1 LGHDT, CDR2 YNNKEL (reference sequence). The CDR3 DNA follows: TGTGCCAGCAGCCAGGCGACAGGTCGGTCACCCCTCCACTTT. It is translated as CASSQATGRSPLHF.

Only one count was recorded for this clone. The chain couples TRBV19 to TRBJ2-7; D unclear. V was shortened by 7 bases and J by 3 bases, with 19 bases between the two germline ends. CDR1 is LNHDA and CDR2 is SQIVND in the germline V gene (reference sequence). The CDR3 is 15 residues long. The CDR3 here is CASTAPEANGYEQYF. The CDR3 DNA reads as TGTGCCAGTACCGCCCCCGAGGCCAATGGCTACGAGCAGTACTTC.

This clone showed up just once. This chain connects TRBV6-2 or TRBV6-3 to TRBJ1-5; 12 nucleotides agree with TRBD1. CDR1 and CDR2 (germline): MNHEY, SVGEGT. This CDR3 contains 15 residues. V lost 2 bases to trimming and J lost 6 bases; unmatched junction nucleotides: 2. The chain's CDR3 is CASSYGTGGGQPQHF. In DNA form, the CDR3 reads TGTGCCAGCAGTTACGGGACAGGGGGCGGTCAGCCCCAGCATTTT.

The DNA of the CDR3 is TGCGCCAGCAGCGAGGGGGACAGTCATAGCAATCAGCCCCAGCATTTT. Protein: CASSEGDSHSNQPQHF. The rearrangement links TRBV5-1 to TRBJ1-5; 7 bases match TRBD1. V trimming: 4 bases; J trimming: 0 bases; junction bases outside the gene matches: 7. The CDR3 covers 16 residues. Looked up from germline, CDR1 is SGHRS and CDR2 is YFSETQ.

The chain links TRBV5-1 to TRBJ2-3; a possible D gene is TRBD2 (5 bases). The V end lost 1 base, the J end lost 1 base, and 10 bases lay between the germline ends. Germline CDR1 SGHRS, CDR2 YFSETQ. The CDR3 runs 15 residues. In DNA form, the CDR3 reads TGCGCCAGCAGCTTGCAACGGCGGGGCACAGATACGCAGTATTTT. Its translation is CASSLQRRGTDTQYF.

The rearrangement joins TRBV2 to TRBJ1-1; 7 positions agree with TRBD1. The V gene's germline CDR1 is SNHLY and CDR2 FYNNEI. This CDR3 has 15 residues. The V and J ends lost 3 bases and 3 bases, in that order; junction bases with no gene match: 7. This CDR3 is CASSDRQGSHTEAFF. The CDR3 region has the DNA TGTGCCAGCAGTGACCGACAGGGTTCTCACACTGAAGCTTTCTTT.

This chain links TRBV7-9 with TRBJ2-4; tentative D call: TRBD1 (5 bases). V lost 7 bases and J lost 2, with 12 bases in between. The CDR3 totals 14 residues. Looked up from germline, CDR1 is SEHNR and CDR2 is FQNEAQ (reference sequence). This CDR3 is CASNTDSTKNIQYF. CDR3 in DNA: TGTGCCAGCAACACCGACAGCACCAAAAACATTCAGTACTTC.

The J gene is TRBJ1-2, the V gene TRBV18; D remains ambiguous. Germline V gene data show CDR1 as KGHSH and CDR2 as LQKENI. Deletions cut 2 bases from V and 4 bases from J, with 11 bases between. The CDR3 length is 14 residues. The CDR3 DNA sequence: TGTGCCAGCTCACCAATCCGGGGTGGCTATGGCTACACCTTC. Encoded protein: CASSPIRGGYGYTF.

The chain has TRBV19 and TRBJ1-5; TRBD1 is a possible D gene (6 bases). Germline lookup yields CDR1 LNHDA and CDR2 SQIVND (reference sequence). The CDR3 has 14 residues. Trimming cost V 5 bases and J 7 bases, with 15 bases left between them. The CDR3 loop reads CASSPAGVIQPQHF. CDR3 in DNA: TGTGCCAGTAGTCCGGCAGGGGTAATCCAGCCCCAGCATTTT.

The chain uses TRBV19 and TRBJ2-1; weak D call: TRBD2 (6 bases). Germline V CDR1 and CDR2: LNHDA, SQIVND (reference sequence). CDR3 size: 15 residues. V was clipped by 6 bases and J by 0 bases, with 12 bases between them. This CDR3 reads CASSRGFSSYNEQFF. The CDR3 DNA reads as TGTGCCAGTAGCCGGGGGTTCAGCTCCTACAATGAGCAGTTCTTC. Based on the CDR3 plus reference TRBV19 and TRBJ2-1, the full variable domain is DGGITQSPKYLFRKEGQNVTLSCEQNLNHDAMYWYRQDPGQGLRLIYYSQIVNDFQKGDIAEGYSVSREKKESFPLTVTSAQKNPTAFYLCASSRGFSSYNEQFFGPGTRLTVL.

The V and J genes are TRBV5-1 and TRBJ2-5, with TRBD1 as a possible D gene (7 bases). The CDR3 contains 14 residues. V dropped 4 bases and J dropped 5 bases, with 15 bases sitting between them. Germline-derived CDR1 and CDR2 are SGHRS and YFSETQ. The CDR3 DNA reads as TGCGCCAGCAGCGCGGGACAGCCCTCCGAGACCCAGTACTTC. Amino acids: CASSAGQPSETQYF.

The CDR3 DNA is TGTGCCAGCAGCTTTACCTCCGGGACAGACGCTGGAAACACCATATATTTT. Its translation: CASSFTSGTDAGNTIYF. The J gene is TRBJ1-3, the V gene TRBV11-2, with TRBD1 matching over 7 bases. The length of the CDR3 is 17 residues. From germline, CDR1 is SGHAT and CDR2 FQNNGV. The V segment lost 3 bases and the J segment 2 bases; nucleotides outside the gene matches: 10.

The chain combines TRBV19 with TRBJ2-5; maybe TRBD2 (6 bases). CDR1 LNHDA and CDR2 SQIVND come from the germline V gene (reference sequence). V lost 1 base to trimming and J lost 4 bases, with 16 bases between them. The CDR3 has 16 residues. CDR3 protein: CASSIGGAAARETQYF. In nucleotides, the CDR3 is TGTGCCAGTAGTATAGGCGGGGCGGCGGCGAGAGAGACCCAGTACTTC. The variable domain in full, completed from reference TRBV19 and TRBJ2-5, reads DGGITQSPKYLFRKEGQNVTLSCEQNLNHDAMYWYRQDPGQGLRLIYYSQIVNDFQKGDIAEGYSVSREKKESFPLTVTSAQKNPTAFYLCASSIGGAAARETQYFGPGTRLLVL.

The chain combines TRBV29-1 with TRBJ1-2; D is unclear. V lost 4 bases and J lost 8, with 2 bases in between. The germline gives CDR1 SQVTM, CDR2 ANQGSEA. CDR3 length equals 8 residues. CDR3 sequence: CSVAGYTF. As DNA, the CDR3 is TGCAGCGTTGCGGGCTACACCTTC.